Reported below is one T cell receptor beta chain. Its antigen is as yet unknown. Assay used: immunoSEQ multiplex PCR; TCRdb lists only in-frame clones, some missing. The sample has 50,000 to 70,000 clones; around 80% are singletons. Trimming removed 4 bases at V and 2 bases at J, with 20 bases between. The CDR3 is 17 amino acids. Germline V gene lookup returns CDR1 SGHRS and CDR2 YFSETQ. The data stem from a study of radiotherapy plus CTLA-4 blockade in lung cancer. Study at large: With roughly 28% of patients having disease control, objective responses were seen in 15% to 20%.

Study results and caveats: Dynamics of early blood T cell clones, together with interferon-beta, were reportedly the best predictors of response. In blood, TCR clones derived from the tumor expanded after radiotherapy plus ipilimumab.

The gene calls are TRBV5-1 and TRBJ2-3, with a tentative D call TRBD1 (5 bases). Source: peripheral blood, taken from a patient treated with radiotherapy plus ipilimumab. This TCR was sampled from a human donor with non-small cell lung cancer whose response to radiotherapy plus ipilimumab could not be evaluated. The CDR3 bases are TGCGCCAGCAGCGAACGGATACAGGAAGATGTCACAGATACGCAGTATTTT. This codes for CASSERIQEDVTDTQYF.